This passage covers 5 T cell receptor beta chains from one sample sequenced in a study of cytomegalovirus exposure and HLA in healthy donors. Use of 60 Vbeta and 13 Jbeta primers characterized the PCR. The repertoire was sequenced with immunoSEQ multiplex PCR; TCRdb's copy has only in-frame clones and lacks some. The table has around 140,000 clones, roughly three quarters seen once; the top ten hold roughly 1.3%. The sample taken for sequencing was PBMCs. These TCRs come from a woman aged 40 to 49 in good health and CMV-seronegative.

Of note for this clone: This specimen includes other DNA sequences encoding the same CDR3. The rearrangement links TRBV7-9 to TRBJ1-1; 9 bases are a match to TRBD1. The V gene's germline CDR1 is SEHNR and CDR2 FQNEAQ (reference sequence). With 3 bases clipped from V and 5 bases from J, the junction kept 7 bases outside the gene matches. This CDR3 is built from 15 residues. This CDR3 reads CASSFKQGASTEAFF. The CDR3 DNA reads as TGTGCCAGCAGCTTCAAACAGGGGGCAAGTACTGAAGCTTTCTTT. The complete variable domain, with remaining parts taken from reference TRBV7-9 and TRBJ1-1, reads DTGVSQNPRHKITKRGQNVTFRCDPISEHNRLYWYRQTLGQGPEFLTYFQNEAQLEKSRLLSDRFSAERPKGSFSTLEIQRTEQGDSAMYLCASSFKQGASTEAFFGQGTRLTVV.

The CDR3 region is CASRKTPDRESGYTF. Written as DNA, the CDR3 is TGTGCCAGCAGGAAAACCCCCGACAGGGAGTCCGGCTACACCTTC. The V gene is TRBV7-6, the J gene TRBJ1-2, with 7 bases lining up with TRBD1. Germline loops: CDR1 SGHVS, CDR2 FNYEAQ. Trimming cost V 6 bases and J 8 bases; bases outside gene matches: 15. The CDR3 runs 15 residues.

The gene calls are TRBV4-2 and TRBJ2-3; 11 positions match TRBD2. The V segment lost 3 bases and the J segment 8 bases; nucleotides outside the gene matches: 19. Germline V lookup: CDR1 LGHNA, CDR2 YNFKEQ. The CDR3 consists of 19 residues. Here the CDR3 DNA reads TGTGCCAGCAGCCACGTTAGCGGGGGGGTAACGGTCCCCGGGGGTACGCAGTATTTT. Its protein is CASSHVSGGVTVPGGTQYF.

The J gene is TRBJ2-7, the V gene TRBV4-3; TRBD1 might be the D (6 bases). The V and J ends lost 7 bases and 5 bases respectively, with 9 bases between them. Looked up from germline, CDR1 is LGHNA and CDR2 is YSLEER. The CDR3 sequence is 11 residues long. The CDR3 sequence: CASNRVNEQYF. The CDR3 coding sequence is TGCGCCAGCAACAGGGTCAACGAGCAGTACTTC.

The J gene is TRBJ1-1, the V gene TRBV5-4; 9 bases are shared with TRBD1. The V gene end was trimmed by 4 bases and the J gene end by 5 bases; junction bases not matched to a gene: 6. Per the germline V gene, CDR1 is SGHNT and CDR2 is YYREEE (reference sequence). The CDR3 spans 14 residues. CDR3 nucleotides: TGTGCCAGCAGCGAGGGACAGGGTGGTACTGAAGCTTTCTTT. It translates to CASSEGQGGTEAFF.